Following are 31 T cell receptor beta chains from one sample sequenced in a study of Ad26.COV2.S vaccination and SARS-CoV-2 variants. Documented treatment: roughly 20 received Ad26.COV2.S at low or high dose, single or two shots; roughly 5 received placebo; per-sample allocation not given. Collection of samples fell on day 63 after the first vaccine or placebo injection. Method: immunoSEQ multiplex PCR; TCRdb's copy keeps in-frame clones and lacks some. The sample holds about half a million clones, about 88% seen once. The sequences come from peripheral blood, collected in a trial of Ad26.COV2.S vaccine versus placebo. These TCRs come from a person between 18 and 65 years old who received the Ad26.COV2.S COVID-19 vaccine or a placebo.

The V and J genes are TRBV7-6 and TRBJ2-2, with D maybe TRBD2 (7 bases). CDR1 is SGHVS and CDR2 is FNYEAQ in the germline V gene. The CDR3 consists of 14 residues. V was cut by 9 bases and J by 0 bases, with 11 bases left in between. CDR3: CARIGGPNTGELFF. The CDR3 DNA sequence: TGTGCCAGGATCGGGGGGCCGAACACCGGGGAGCTGTTTTTT.

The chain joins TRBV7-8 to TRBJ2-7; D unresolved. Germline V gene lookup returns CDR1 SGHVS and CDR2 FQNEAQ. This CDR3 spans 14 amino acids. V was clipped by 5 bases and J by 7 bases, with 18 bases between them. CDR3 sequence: CASSHKGPDIEQYF. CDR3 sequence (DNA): TGTGCCAGCAGCCACAAGGGCCCGGATATAGAGCAGTACTTC.

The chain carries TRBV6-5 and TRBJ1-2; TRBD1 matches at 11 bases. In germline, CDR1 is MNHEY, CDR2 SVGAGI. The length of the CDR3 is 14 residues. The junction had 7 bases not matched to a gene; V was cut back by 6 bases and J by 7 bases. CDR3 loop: CASSRGQGAVGYTF. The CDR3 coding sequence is TGTGCCAGCAGCCGTGGACAGGGGGCGGTTGGCTACACCTTC.

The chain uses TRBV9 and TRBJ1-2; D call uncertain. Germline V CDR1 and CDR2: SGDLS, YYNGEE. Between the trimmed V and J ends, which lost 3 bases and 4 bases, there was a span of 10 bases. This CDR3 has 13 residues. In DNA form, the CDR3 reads TGTGCCAGCAGCGGCGTGGGCCTCTATGGCTACACCTTC. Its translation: CASSGVGLYGYTF.

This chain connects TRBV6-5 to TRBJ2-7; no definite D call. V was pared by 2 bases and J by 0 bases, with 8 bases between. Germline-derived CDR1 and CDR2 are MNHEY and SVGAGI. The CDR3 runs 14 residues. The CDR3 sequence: CASSYGQSSYEQYF. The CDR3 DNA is TGTGCCAGCAGTTACGGTCAGAGCTCCTACGAGCAGTACTTC.

The DNA of the CDR3 is TGTGCCAGCAGCTCGTCCGGGACTAGAGCCTACGAGCAGTACTTC. Amino acids: CASSSSGTRAYEQYF. The chain has TRBV7-9 and TRBJ2-7; the match to TRBD2 covers 8 bases. J gave up 2 bases and V 4 bases, and 7 bases lay outside the gene matches. Germline CDR1 reads SEHNR; CDR2 reads FQNEAQ (reference sequence). This CDR3 region has 15 residues.

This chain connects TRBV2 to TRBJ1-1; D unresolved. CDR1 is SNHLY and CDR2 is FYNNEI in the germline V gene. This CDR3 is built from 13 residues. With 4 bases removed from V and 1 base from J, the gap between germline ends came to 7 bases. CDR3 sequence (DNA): TGTGCCAGCAGTGTTAATCGGAACACTGAAGCTTTCTTT. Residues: CASSVNRNTEAFF. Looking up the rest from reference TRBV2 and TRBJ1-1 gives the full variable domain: EPEVTQTPSHQVTQMGQEVILRCVPISNHLYFYWYRQILGQKVEFLVSFYNNEISEKSEIFDDQFSVERPDGSNFTLKIRSTKLEDSAMYFCASSVNRNTEAFFGQGTRLTVV.

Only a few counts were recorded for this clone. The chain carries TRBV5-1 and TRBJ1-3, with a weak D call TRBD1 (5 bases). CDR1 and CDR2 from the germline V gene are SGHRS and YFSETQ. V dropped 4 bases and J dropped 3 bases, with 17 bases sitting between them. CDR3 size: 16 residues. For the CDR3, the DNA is TGCGCCAGCAGCCCGGACACTGTTTTTCTTGGAAACACCATATATTTT. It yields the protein CASSPDTVFLGNTIYF.

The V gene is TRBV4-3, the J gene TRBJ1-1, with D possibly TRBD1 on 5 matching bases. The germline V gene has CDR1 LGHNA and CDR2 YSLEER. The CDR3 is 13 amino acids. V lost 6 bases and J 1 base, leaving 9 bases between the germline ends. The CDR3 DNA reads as TGCGCCAGCAGGGGGCCGAGGAACACTGAAGCTTTCTTT. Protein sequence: CASRGPRNTEAFF.

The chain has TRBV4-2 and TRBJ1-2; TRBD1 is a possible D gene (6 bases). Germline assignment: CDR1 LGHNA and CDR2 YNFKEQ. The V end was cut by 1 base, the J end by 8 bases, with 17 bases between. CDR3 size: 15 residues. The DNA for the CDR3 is TGTGCCAGCAGCCAAGTGATACCAGGGGCGCAGGGCTACACCTTC. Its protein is CASSQVIPGAQGYTF.

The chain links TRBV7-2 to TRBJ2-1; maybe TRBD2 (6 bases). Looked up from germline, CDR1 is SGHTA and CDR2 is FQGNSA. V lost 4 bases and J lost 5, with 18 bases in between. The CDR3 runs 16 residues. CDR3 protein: CASSSSPPLANNEQFF. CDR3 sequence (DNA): TGTGCCAGCAGCTCTTCCCCACCACTAGCCAACAATGAGCAGTTCTTC.

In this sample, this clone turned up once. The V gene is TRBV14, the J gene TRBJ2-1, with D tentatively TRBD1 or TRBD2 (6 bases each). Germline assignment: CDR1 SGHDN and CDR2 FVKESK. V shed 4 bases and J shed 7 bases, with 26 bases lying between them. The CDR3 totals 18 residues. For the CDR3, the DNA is TGTGCCAGCAGCCCCCGGGGACATTTGACGGGAGTCGGGAATGAGCAGTTCTTC. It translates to CASSPRGHLTGVGNEQFF.

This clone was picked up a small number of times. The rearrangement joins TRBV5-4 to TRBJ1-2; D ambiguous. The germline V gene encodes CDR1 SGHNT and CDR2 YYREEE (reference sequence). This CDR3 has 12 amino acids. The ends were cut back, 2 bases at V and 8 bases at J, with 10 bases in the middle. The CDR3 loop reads CASSFPSEGYTF. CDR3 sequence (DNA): TGTGCCAGCAGCTTCCCCAGTGAAGGCTACACCTTC.

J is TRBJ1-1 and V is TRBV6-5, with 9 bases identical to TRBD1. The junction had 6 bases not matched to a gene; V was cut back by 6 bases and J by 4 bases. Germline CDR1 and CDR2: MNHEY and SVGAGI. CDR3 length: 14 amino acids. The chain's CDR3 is CASRTDRGSTEAFF. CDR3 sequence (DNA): TGTGCCAGCAGGACGGACAGGGGTAGCACTGAAGCTTTCTTT.

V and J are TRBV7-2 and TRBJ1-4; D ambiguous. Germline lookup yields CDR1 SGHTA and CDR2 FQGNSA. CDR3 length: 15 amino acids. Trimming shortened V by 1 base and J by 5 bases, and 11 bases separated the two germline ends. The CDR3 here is CASSLEGRPNEKLFF. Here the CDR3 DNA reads TGTGCCAGCAGCTTAGAGGGCAGGCCGAATGAAAAACTGTTTTTT.

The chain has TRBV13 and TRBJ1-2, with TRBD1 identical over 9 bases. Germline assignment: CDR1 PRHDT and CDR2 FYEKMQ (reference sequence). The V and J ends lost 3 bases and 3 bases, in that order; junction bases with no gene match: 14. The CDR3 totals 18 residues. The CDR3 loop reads CASSFSVIRDRDDYGYTF. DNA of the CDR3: TGTGCCAGCAGCTTTTCGGTTATCCGGGACAGGGACGACTATGGCTACACCTTC.

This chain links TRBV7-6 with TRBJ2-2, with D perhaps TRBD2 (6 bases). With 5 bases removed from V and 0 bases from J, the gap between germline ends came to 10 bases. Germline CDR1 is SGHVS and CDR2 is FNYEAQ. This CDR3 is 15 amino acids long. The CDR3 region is CASSPSGSNTGELFF. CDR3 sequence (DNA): TGTGCCAGCAGCCCAAGCGGGTCGAACACCGGGGAGCTGTTTTTT.

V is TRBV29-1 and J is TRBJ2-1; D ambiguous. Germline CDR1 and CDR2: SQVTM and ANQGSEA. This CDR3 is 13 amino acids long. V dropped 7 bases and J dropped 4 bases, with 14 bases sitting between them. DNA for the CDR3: TGCAGCGGATATACCGACTGGTACAATGAGCAGTTCTTC. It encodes CSGYTDWYNEQFF.

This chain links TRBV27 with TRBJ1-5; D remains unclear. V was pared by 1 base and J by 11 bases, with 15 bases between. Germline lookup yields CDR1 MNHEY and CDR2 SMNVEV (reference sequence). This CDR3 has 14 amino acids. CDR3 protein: CASSLLGMGTAQHF. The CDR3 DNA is TGTGCCAGCAGTTTATTAGGGATGGGCACGGCCCAGCATTTT.

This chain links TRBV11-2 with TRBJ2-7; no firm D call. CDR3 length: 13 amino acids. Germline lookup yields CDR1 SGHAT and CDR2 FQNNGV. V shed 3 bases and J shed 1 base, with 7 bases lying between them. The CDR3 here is CASSFQVSYEQYF. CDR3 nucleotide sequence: TGTGCCAGCAGCTTTCAGGTTTCCTACGAGCAGTACTTC.

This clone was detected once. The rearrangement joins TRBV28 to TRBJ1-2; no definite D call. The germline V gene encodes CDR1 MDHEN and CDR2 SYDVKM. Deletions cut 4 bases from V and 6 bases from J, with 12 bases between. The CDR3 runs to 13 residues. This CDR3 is CASSSPSVNGYTF. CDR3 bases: TGTGCCAGCAGTTCCCCCTCGGTTAATGGCTACACCTTC.

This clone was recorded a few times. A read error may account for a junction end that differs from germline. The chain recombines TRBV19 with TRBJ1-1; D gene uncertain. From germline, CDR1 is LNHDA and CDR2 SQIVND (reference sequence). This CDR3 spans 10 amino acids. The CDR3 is CASGIAEAFF. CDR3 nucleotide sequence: TGTGCCAGTGGTATTGCTGAAGCTTTCTTT.

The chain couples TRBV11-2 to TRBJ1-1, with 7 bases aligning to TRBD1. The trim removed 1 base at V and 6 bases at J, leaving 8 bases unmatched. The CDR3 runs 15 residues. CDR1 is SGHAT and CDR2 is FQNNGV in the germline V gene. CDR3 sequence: CASSLVDRAVAEAFF. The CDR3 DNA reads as TGTGCCAGCAGCTTAGTAGACAGGGCTGTCGCTGAAGCTTTCTTT.

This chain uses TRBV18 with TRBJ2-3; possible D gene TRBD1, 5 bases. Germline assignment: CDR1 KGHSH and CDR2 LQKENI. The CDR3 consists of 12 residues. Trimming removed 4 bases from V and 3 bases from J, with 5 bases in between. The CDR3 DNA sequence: TGTGCCAGCTCACAGGGGACAGATACGCAGTATTTT. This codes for CASSQGTDTQYF.

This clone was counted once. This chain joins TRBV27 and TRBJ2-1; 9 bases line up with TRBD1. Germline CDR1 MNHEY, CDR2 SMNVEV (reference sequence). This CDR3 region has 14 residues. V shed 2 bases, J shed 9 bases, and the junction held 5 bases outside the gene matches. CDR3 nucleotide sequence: TGTGCCAGCAGTTTAACAGGGGGCTACTTTGAGCAGTTCTTC. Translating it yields CASSLTGGYFEQFF.

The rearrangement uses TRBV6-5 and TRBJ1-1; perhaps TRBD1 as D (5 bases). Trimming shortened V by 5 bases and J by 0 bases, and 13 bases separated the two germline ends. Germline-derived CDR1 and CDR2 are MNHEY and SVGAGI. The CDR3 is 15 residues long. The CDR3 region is CASSRGDRLNTEAFF. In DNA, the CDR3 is TGTGCCAGCAGTAGGGGCGACCGCTTGAACACTGAAGCTTTCTTT.

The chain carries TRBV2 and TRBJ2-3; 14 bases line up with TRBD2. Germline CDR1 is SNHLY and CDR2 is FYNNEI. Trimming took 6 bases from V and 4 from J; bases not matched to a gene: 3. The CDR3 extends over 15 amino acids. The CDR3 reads CASSRLAGGPDTQYF. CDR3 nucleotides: TGTGCCAGCAGCAGACTAGCGGGAGGGCCAGATACGCAGTATTTT.

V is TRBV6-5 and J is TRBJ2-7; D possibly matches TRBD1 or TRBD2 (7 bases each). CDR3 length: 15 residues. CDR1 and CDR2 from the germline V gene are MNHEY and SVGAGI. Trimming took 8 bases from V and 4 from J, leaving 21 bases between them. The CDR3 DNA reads TGTGCCAGCGTTCCTGGGGGAGGGGGCCGGTACGAGCAGTACTTC. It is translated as CASVPGGGGRYEQYF.

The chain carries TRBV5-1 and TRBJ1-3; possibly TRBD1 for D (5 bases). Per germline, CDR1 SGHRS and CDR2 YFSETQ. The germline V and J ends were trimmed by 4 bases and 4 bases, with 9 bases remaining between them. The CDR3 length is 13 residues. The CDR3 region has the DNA TGCGCCAGCAGCCCCCGACAGGGAAACACCATATATTTT. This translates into CASSPRQGNTIYF.

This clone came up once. CDR3 DNA: TGTGCCAGCAGTCGGACTAGCGGAATTTACGAGCAGTACTTC. It codes for CASSRTSGIYEQYF. The chain links TRBV14 to TRBJ2-7; TRBD2 agrees at 10 bases. After removal of 6 bases from V and 4 bases from J, the junction contained 6 bases not matched to a gene. CDR1 and CDR2 from the germline V gene are SGHDN and FVKESK. This CDR3 is 14 amino acids long.

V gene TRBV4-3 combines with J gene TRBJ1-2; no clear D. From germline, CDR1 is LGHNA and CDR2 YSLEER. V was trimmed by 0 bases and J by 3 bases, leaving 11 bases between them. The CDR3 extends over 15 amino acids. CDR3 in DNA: TGCGCCAGCAGCCAAGAATTGACACTATACTATGGCTACACCTTC. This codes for CASSQELTLYYGYTF.